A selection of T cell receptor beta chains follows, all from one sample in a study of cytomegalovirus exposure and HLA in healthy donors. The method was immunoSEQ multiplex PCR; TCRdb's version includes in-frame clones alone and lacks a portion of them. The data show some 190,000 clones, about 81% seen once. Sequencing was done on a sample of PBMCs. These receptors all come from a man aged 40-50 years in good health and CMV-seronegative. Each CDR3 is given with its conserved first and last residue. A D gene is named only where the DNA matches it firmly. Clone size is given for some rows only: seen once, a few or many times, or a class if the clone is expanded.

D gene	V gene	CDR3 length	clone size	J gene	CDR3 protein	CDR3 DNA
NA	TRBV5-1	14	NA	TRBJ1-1	CASSLGGGNTEAFF	TGCGCCAGCAGCTTGGGGGGGGGAAACACTGAAGCTTTCTTT
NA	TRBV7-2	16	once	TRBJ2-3	CASSLASRFGGNTQYF	TGTGCCAGCAGCTTAGCCAGTAGGTTCGGAGGAAATACGCAGTATTTT
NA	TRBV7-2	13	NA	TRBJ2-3	CASSFRGGDTQYF	TGTGCCAGCAGCTTCAGGGGTGGGGATACGCAGTATTTT
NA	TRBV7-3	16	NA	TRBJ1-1	CASSASNGGLVTEAFF	TGTGCCAGCAGCGCGTCCAACGGAGGTCTGGTGACTGAAGCTTTCTTT
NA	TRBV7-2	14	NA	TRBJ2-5	CASSLQGGKETQYF	TGTGCCAGCAGTCTGCAGGGAGGTAAAGAGACCCAGTACTTC
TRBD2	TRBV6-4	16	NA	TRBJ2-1	CASSDSGRGAYNEQFF	TGTGCCAGCAGTGACTCAGGGCGGGGGGCTTACAATGAGCAGTTCTTC
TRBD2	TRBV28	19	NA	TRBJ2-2	CASSGRGLAGLSNTGELFF	TGTGCCAGCAGTGGAAGGGGACTAGCGGGATTATCGAACACCGGGGAGCTGTTTTTT
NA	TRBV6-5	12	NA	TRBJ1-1	CASSGQYTEAFF	TGTGCCAGCAGTGGCCAGTACACTGAAGCTTTCTTT
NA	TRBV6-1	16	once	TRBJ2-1	CASSEFVGGPYNEQFF	TGTGCCAGCAGTGAGTTTGTGGGGGGGCCCTACAATGAGCAGTTCTTC
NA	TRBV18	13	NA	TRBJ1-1	CASSPQQDTEAFF	TGTGCCAGCTCACCACAACAGGACACTGAAGCTTTCTTT
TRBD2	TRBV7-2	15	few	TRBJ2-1	CASSSGLAGGGEQFF	TGTGCCAGCAGCTCCGGACTAGCGGGAGGGGGTGAGCAGTTCTTC
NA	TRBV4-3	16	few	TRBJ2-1	CASSQDNLRGVNEQFF	TGCGCCAGCAGCCAAGATAATCTCAGGGGCGTCAATGAGCAGTTCTTC
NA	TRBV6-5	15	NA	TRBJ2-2	CASRPPRGNTGELFF	TGTGCCAGCAGGCCCCCTAGGGGCAACACCGGGGAGCTGTTTTTT
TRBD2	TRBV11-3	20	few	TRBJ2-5	CASSLVGGLAGEPYQETQYF	TGTGCCAGCAGCTTAGTGGGGGGACTAGCGGGGGAGCCGTACCAAGAGACCCAGTACTTC
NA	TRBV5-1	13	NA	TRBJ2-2	CASSSANTGELFF	TGCGCCAGCAGCTCAGCGAACACCGGGGAGCTGTTTTTT
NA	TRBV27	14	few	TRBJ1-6	CASSRGIFSQPLHF	TGTGCCAGCAGTCGCGGGATTTTCTCCCAGCCCCTCCACTTT
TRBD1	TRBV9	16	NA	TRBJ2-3	CASSPQPAGGADTQYF	TGTGCCAGCAGCCCGCAACCCGCAGGGGGAGCAGATACGCAGTATTTT
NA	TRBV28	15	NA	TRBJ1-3	CASSFYGVSGNTIYF	TGTGCCAGCAGTTTTTACGGGGTCTCTGGAAACACCATATATTTT
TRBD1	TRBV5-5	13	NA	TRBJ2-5	CASSLQGEETQYF	TGTGCCAGCAGCTTACAGGGGGAGGAGACCCAGTACTTC
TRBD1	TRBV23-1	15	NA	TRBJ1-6	CASRLRGADNSPLHF	TGCGCCAGCCGCCTCAGGGGGGCCGATAATTCACCCCTCCACTTT
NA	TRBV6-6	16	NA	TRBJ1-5	CASSYSTPEVSEPQHF	TGTGCCAGCAGTTACTCGACACCGGAGGTCAGTGAGCCCCAGCATTTT
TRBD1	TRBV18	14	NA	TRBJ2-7	CASSRTGPSYEQYF	TGTGCCAGCTCAAGGACAGGCCCTTCCTACGAGCAGTACTTC
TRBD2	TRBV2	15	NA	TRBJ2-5	CASSKLAGGSETQYF	TGTGCCAGCAGTAAACTAGCGGGGGGTTCGGAGACCCAGTACTTC
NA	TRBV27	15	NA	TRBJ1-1	CASRIRWGTNTEAFF	TGTGCCAGCAGAATAAGGTGGGGCACGAACACTGAAGCTTTCTTT
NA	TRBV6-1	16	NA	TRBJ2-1	CASSGRGEDSYNEQFF	TGTGCCAGCAGTGGCCGCGGGGAGGACTCCTACAATGAGCAGTTCTTC
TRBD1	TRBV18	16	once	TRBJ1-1	CASSPGQGSGGTEAFF	TGTGCCAGCTCACCGGGACAGGGGAGTGGTGGTACTGAAGCTTTCTTT
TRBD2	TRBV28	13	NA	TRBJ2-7	CAARASGRNEQYF	TGTGCAGCACGAGCTAGCGGGAGAAACGAGCAGTACTTC
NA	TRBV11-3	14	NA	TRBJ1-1	CASSGRQAGTEAFF	TGTGCCAGCAGCGGTAGACAGGCGGGCACTGAAGCTTTCTTT
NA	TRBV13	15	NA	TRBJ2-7	CASSLVRQGSYEQYF	TGTGCCAGCAGCTTGGTAAGGCAGGGCTCCTACGAGCAGTACTTC
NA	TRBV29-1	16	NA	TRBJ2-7	CSVEEGVGARAYEQCF	TGCAGCGTTGAAGAGGGCGTGGGGGCAAGGGCCTACGAGCAGTGCTTC
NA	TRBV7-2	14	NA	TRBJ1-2	CASSGALANYGYTF	TGTGCCAGCAGTGGGGCCTTAGCTAACTATGGCTACACCTTC
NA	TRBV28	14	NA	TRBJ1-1	CASSPGTPNTEAFF	TGTGCCAGCAGTCCCGGGACACCGAACACTGAAGCTTTCTTT
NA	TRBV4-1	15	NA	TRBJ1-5	CASSQGDGGPPPQHF	TGCGCCAGCAGCCAAGGGGACGGGGGTCCCCCACCCCAGCATTTT
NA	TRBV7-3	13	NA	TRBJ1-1	CASSLQGYTEAFF	TGTGCCAGCAGCTTACAGGGGTACACTGAAGCTTTCTTT
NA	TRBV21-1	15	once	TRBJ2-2	CASSSKGQGAGELFF	TGTGCCAGCAGCTCTAAGGGACAGGGGGCCGGGGAGCTGTTTTTT
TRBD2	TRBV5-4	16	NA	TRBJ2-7	CASSPGTSGASYEQYF	TGTGCCAGCAGCCCGGGGACTAGCGGGGCCTCCTACGAGCAGTACTTC
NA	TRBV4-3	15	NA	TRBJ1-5	CASSQGSTDNQPQHF	TGCGCCAGCAGCCAAGGGAGTACTGACAATCAGCCCCAGCATTTT
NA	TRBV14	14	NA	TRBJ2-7	CASSTRSLTYEQYF	TGTGCCAGCAGCACTCGGTCTCTAACCTACGAGCAGTACTTC
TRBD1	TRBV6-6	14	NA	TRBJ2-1	CASIKGGGYNEQFF	TGTGCCAGCATCAAAGGGGGCGGGTACAATGAGCAGTTCTTC
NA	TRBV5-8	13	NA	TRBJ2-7	CASSPGQHYEQYF	TGTGCCAGCAGTCCGGGACAACACTACGAGCAGTACTTC
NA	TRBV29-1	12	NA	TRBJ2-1	CSVERPHNEQFF	TGCAGCGTGGAGAGGCCCCACAATGAGCAGTTCTTC
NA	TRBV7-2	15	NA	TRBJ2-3	CASSLDKGSTDTQYF	TGTGCCAGCAGCTTAGACAAGGGGAGCACAGATACGCAGTATTTT
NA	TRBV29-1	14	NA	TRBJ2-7	CSVVPQESSYEQYF	TGCAGCGTTGTGCCACAGGAGAGCTCCTACGAGCAGTACTTC
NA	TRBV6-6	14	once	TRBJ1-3	CASRPAGSGNTIYF	TGTGCCAGCAGACCCGCGGGTTCTGGAAACACCATATATTTT
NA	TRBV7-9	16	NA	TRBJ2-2	CASSLPSTVNTGELFF	TGTGCCAGCAGTCTTCCGAGCACGGTGAACACCGGGGAGCTGTTTTTT